The next 17 T cell receptor beta chains were all read from a single sample in a study of T cell responses to AZD1222 COVID-19 vaccine. The repertoire was sequenced with immunoSEQ multiplex PCR; TCRdb's copy has only in-frame clones and lacks some. The sample lists over 70,000 clones, approximately 89% occurring once. The sample consisted of peripheral blood, taken 28 days after the second AZD1222 dose. These receptors were collected from an adult who received the AZD1222 COVID-19 vaccine.

The chain combines TRBV28 with TRBJ2-5; 9 nucleotides agree with TRBD2. Germline values: CDR1 MDHEN, CDR2 SYDVKM. The CDR3 runs to 16 residues. J was trimmed by 5 bases and V by 2 bases; bases with no gene match: 9. The CDR3 reads CASSLPASGTRETQYF. In DNA form, the CDR3 reads TGTGCCAGCAGTTTACCGGCTAGCGGGACCCGGGAGACCCAGTACTTC.

This rearrangement joins TRBV29-1 to TRBJ1-1; tentative D call: TRBD1 (5 bases). CDR3 length: 12 amino acids. V was cut by 2 bases and J by 4 bases, with 8 bases left in between. Germline loops: CDR1 SQVTM, CDR2 ANQGSEA. DNA of the CDR3: TGCAGCGTTGAACGGGGGGGCACTGAAGCTTTCTTT. Protein product: CSVERGGTEAFF.

This chain's CDR3 is CASSLEGTSGVSTDTQYF. The CDR3 nucleotides are TGCGCCAGCAGCTTGGAAGGGACTAGCGGTGTAAGCACAGATACGCAGTATTTT. The chain has TRBV5-1 and TRBJ2-3, with 11 bases identical to TRBD2. The CDR3 has 18 residues. In germline, CDR1 is SGHRS, CDR2 YFSETQ. V shed 0 bases and J 0 bases; nucleotides not matched to a gene: 6.

The rearrangement joins TRBV20-1 to TRBJ2-7; no clear D gene. Trimming removed 3 bases at V and 0 bases at J, with 9 bases between. Germline V gene sequence: CDR1 DFQATT, CDR2 SNEGSKA (reference sequence). This CDR3 region has 13 residues. The CDR3 loop is CSASSGSSYEQYF. Here the CDR3 DNA reads TGCAGTGCTAGTTCAGGCAGCTCCTACGAGCAGTACTTC.

The CDR3 nucleotides are TGTGCCAGCAGCGTTTCTACTAGCGGGAGCACAGATACGCAGTATTTT. This gives the protein CASSVSTSGSTDTQYF. The genes are TRBV9 and TRBJ2-3, with TRBD2 identical over 9 bases. The CDR3 totals 16 residues. Germline loops: CDR1 SGDLS, CDR2 YYNGEE. V gave up 2 bases and J gave up 0 bases; unmatched junction bases: 4.

The V call is TRBV5-3, the J call TRBJ1-2, with 7 bases that match TRBD1. TRBV5-3 has ORF status, its function being uncertain. With 3 bases clipped from V and 1 base from J, the junction kept 3 bases outside the gene matches. CDR3 length: 14 residues. In DNA, the CDR3 is TGTGCCAGAAGCTCGGACAGGAATAACTATGGCTACACCTTC. Translating it yields CARSSDRNNYGYTF.

The CDR3 DNA reads as TGTGCCAGCAGCCAAACGATCGATCAGCCCCAGCATTTT. This sequence encodes CASSQTIDQPQHF. This rearrangement joins TRBV7-3 to TRBJ1-5, with D unresolved. V gave up 5 bases and J gave up 5 bases, with 10 bases separating them. The CDR3 runs 13 residues. Germline-derived CDR1 and CDR2 are SGHTA and FQGTGA.

CDR3 DNA sequence: TGTGCCAGCAGTGAGGTCAGGGGAAGCAATCAGCCCCAGCATTTT. Translation: CASSEVRGSNQPQHF. V gene TRBV6-1 combines with J gene TRBJ1-5, with D possibly being TRBD1 (6 bases). The CDR3 covers 15 residues. CDR1 is MNHNS, CDR2 SASEGT, per germline. The V end was cut by 3 bases, the J end by 1 base, with 10 bases between.

A few counts support this clone. V and J are TRBV7-9 and TRBJ1-4; 7 bases line up with TRBD1. V lost 7 bases to trimming and J lost 1 base; unmatched junction nucleotides: 6. This CDR3 region has 15 residues. The germline V gene encodes CDR1 SEHNR and CDR2 FQNEAQ (reference sequence). The CDR3 sequence: CASTQGGGTNEKLFF. In DNA form, the CDR3 reads TGTGCCAGCACCCAAGGGGGCGGAACTAATGAAAAACTGTTTTTT.

CDR3 sequence reads: CASSVASGSLYGYTF. CDR3 DNA sequence: TGTGCCAGCAGCGTAGCATCCGGAAGCCTCTATGGCTACACCTTC. V gene TRBV9 combines with J gene TRBJ1-2; D ambiguous. CDR1 SGDLS and CDR2 YYNGEE come from the germline V gene. Deletions cut 0 bases from V and 4 bases from J, with 13 bases between. The CDR3 contains 15 residues.

V usage is TRBV7-9 and J usage is TRBJ1-2; D is possibly TRBD1 (5 bases). V dropped 5 bases and J dropped 4 bases, with 8 bases sitting between them. This CDR3 is 12 amino acids long. Germline-derived CDR1 and CDR2 are SEHNR and FQNEAQ (reference sequence). CDR3: CASSLTVYGYTF. CDR3 nucleotide sequence: TGTGCCAGCAGCCTGACAGTCTATGGCTACACCTTC.

This chain joins TRBV5-6 and TRBJ2-7; a possible D gene is TRBD2 (5 bases). V was clipped by 0 bases and J by 6 bases, with 7 bases between them. Germline V lookup: CDR1 SGHDT, CDR2 YYEEEE. The CDR3 has 12 amino acids. CDR3 in amino acids: CASSLGGIEQYF. CDR3 nucleotide sequence: TGTGCCAGCAGCTTGGGAGGGATCGAGCAGTACTTC.

This clone has a handful of counts. Here the CDR3 reads CASMSGQGDTEAFF. The CDR3 DNA is TGTGCCAGCATGTCGGGACAGGGCGACACTGAAGCTTTCTTT. This chain connects TRBV27 to TRBJ1-1, with TRBD1 matching over 9 bases. Germline values: CDR1 MNHEY, CDR2 SMNVEV (reference sequence). The CDR3 is 14 residues long. V lost 7 bases and J lost 3; bases outside the gene matches: 6.

The V gene is TRBV5-1, the J gene TRBJ2-1, with 9 bases aligning to TRBD2. Germline-derived CDR1 and CDR2 are SGHRS and YFSETQ. The CDR3 length is 15 residues. V lost 1 base and J lost 5; bases outside the gene matches: 4. The CDR3 is CASSLLAGANNEQFF. The CDR3 nucleotides are TGCGCCAGCAGCTTGTTAGCGGGGGCCAACAATGAGCAGTTCTTC.

The rearrangement links TRBV9 to TRBJ1-1; D is unresolved. This CDR3 has 16 residues. Germline V gene lookup returns CDR1 SGDLS and CDR2 YYNGEE. V dropped 4 bases and J dropped 0 bases, with 16 bases sitting between them. CDR3 sequence (DNA): TGTGCCAGCAGCCTGACGGACGTTACTATGAACACTGAAGCTTTCTTT. Encoded protein: CASSLTDVTMNTEAFF.

This clone has only a few counts. The rearrangement uses TRBV28 and TRBJ1-1, with TRBD1 matching 9 bases. V lost 4 bases to trimming and J lost 4 bases; unmatched junction nucleotides: 7. Germline V gives CDR1 MDHEN, CDR2 SYDVKM. This CDR3 has 15 residues. CDR3 protein: CASSSATGGPTEAFF. Here the CDR3 DNA reads TGTGCCAGCAGTTCAGCTACAGGGGGCCCCACTGAAGCTTTCTTT.

The chain employs TRBV5-1 and TRBJ1-1; tentatively, D is TRBD1 (6 bases). The germline V and J ends were trimmed by 1 base and 10 bases, with 14 bases remaining between them. Germline V gives CDR1 SGHRS, CDR2 YFSETQ. The CDR3 loop spans 13 amino acids. The CDR3 sequence: CASSLSGAGGAFF. The CDR3 nucleotides read TGCGCCAGCAGCTTGTCGGGGGCCGGGGGAGCTTTCTTT.